Detailed here is one T cell receptor (beta chain). The data are from a study of Ad26.COV2.S vaccination and SARS-CoV-2 variants. This table comes from immunoSEQ multiplex PCR, and its TCRdb copy is limited to in-frame clones, with some not included. The table lists about 400,000 clones, approximately 92% of them singletons. Treatment specified: 15 to 20 received Ad26.COV2.S at low or high dose, single or two shots; about five received placebo; per-sample allocation not given. Samples analyzed were those drawn on day 63 after the first vaccine or placebo injection. V lost 5 bases and J lost 6, with 16 bases in between. The V gene's germline CDR1 is MNHEY and CDR2 SVGAGI. The CDR3 spans 15 residues.

The source was peripheral blood, collected in a trial of Ad26.COV2.S vaccine versus placebo. The sequence was obtained from a person aged 18-60 years who received the Ad26.COV2.S COVID-19 vaccine or a placebo. V is TRBV6-5 and J is TRBJ2-2, with D unclear. CDR3 in amino acids: CASSHEPTDPGELFF. In DNA, the CDR3 is TGTGCCAGCAGTCACGAACCGACGGACCCCGGGGAGCTGTTTTTT.